What follows are 16 T cell receptor beta chains derived from one specimen sequenced in a study of shared clonotypes between healthy human individuals. Using immunoSEQ multiplex PCR, the repertoire was profiled, and TCRdb retains in-frame clones only, with some absent. The sample includes some 2,500,000 clones, 85% to 95% seen only once; the top ten take approximately 0.4%. Sequenced input: naive CD4+ T cells from PBMCs. Subset indicated: CD45RA+ positively selected. Source of these receptors: a man between 18 and 35 years old in good health. Some clones in this sample may be carry-over from other donors' samples.

The gene calls are TRBV5-1 and TRBJ2-1, with no clear D. Deletions cut 0 bases from V and 6 bases from J, with 4 bases between. The CDR3 runs 12 residues. Germline V lookup: CDR1 SGHRS, CDR2 YFSETQ. CDR3 nucleotide sequence: TGCGCCAGCAGCTTGGCCCCCAATGAGCAGTTCTTC. Its translation: CASSLAPNEQFF.

This clone was seen once. The CDR3: CASSLLGQGAWTEAFF. CDR3 bases: TGCGCCAGCAGCTTGCTCGGACAGGGGGCTTGGACTGAAGCTTTCTTT. The V gene is TRBV5-1, the J gene TRBJ1-1; 11 bases are a match to TRBD1. V dropped 1 base and J dropped 5; count of bases not matched to a gene: 7. The CDR3 is made up of 16 amino acids. CDR1 and CDR2 (germline): SGHRS, YFSETQ.

This clone was recorded once. The V gene is TRBV18, the J gene TRBJ1-2, with a tentative D call TRBD1 (5 bases). This CDR3 comprises 14 residues. Trimming stripped 0 bases from V and 10 bases from J, with 15 bases between. The germline V gene has CDR1 KGHSH and CDR2 LQKENI. CDR3 nucleotides: TGTGCCAGCTCACCACCTGCTCAGGGTAGAGTCTACACCTTC. Protein: CASSPPAQGRVYTF.

The chain carries TRBV29-1 and TRBJ1-2; TRBD1 aligns across 8 bases. The CDR3 is 13 residues long. Trimming cost V 2 bases and J 6 bases; bases outside gene matches: 5. The germline V gene has CDR1 SQVTM and CDR2 ANQGSEA. DNA of the CDR3: TGCAGCGTTGAACGGACAGGGCTAGATGGCTACACCTTC. Translated: CSVERTGLDGYTF.

The rearrangement uses TRBV6-1 and TRBJ1-4; the match to TRBD1 covers 8 bases. V trimming: 2 bases; J trimming: 5 bases; junction bases outside the gene matches: 16. CDR3 size: 19 residues. Per the germline V gene, CDR1 is MNHNS and CDR2 is SASEGT. The chain's CDR3 is CASSEFVRGRTGKNEKLFF. DNA of the CDR3: TGTGCCAGCAGTGAATTCGTTCGGGGTAGGACAGGGAAAAATGAAAAACTGTTTTTT.

This rearrangement joins TRBV5-1 to TRBJ2-5; TRBD1 agrees at 9 bases. Germline CDR1 and CDR2: SGHRS and YFSETQ. V was clipped by 2 bases and J by 2 bases; unmatched bases: 7. This CDR3 has 16 residues. The CDR3 coding sequence is TGCGCCAGCAGCTTCTCGAGGACAGGGGCACAAGAGACCCAGTACTTC. Amino acid sequence: CASSFSRTGAQETQYF.

Only a few counts were recorded for this clone. This chain joins TRBV9 and TRBJ1-1; possibly TRBD1 for D (5 bases). Germline V gene lookup returns CDR1 SGDLS and CDR2 YYNGEE. CDR3 length equals 14 residues. The V gene lost 3 bases and the J gene lost 8 bases, with 17 bases spanning the gap. The chain's CDR3 is CASSDRVGTAEAFF. The CDR3 coding sequence is TGTGCCAGCAGCGACCGTGTTGGGACGGCCGAAGCTTTCTTT.

Concerning this clone itself: The sample has other DNA sequences that encode this CDR3 too. The V call is TRBV7-9, the J call TRBJ2-5; D is ambiguous. CDR3 length equals 12 residues. The germline gives CDR1 SEHNR, CDR2 FQNEAQ (reference sequence). Deletions cut 0 bases from V and 5 bases from J, with 4 bases between. Here the CDR3 DNA reads TGTGCCAGCAGCTTAGCGTTGGAGACCCAGTACTTC. It encodes CASSLALETQYF.

V and J are TRBV7-9 and TRBJ1-1, with D possibly matching TRBD1 (5 bases). Deletions cut 6 bases from V and 0 bases from J, with 14 bases between. This CDR3 region has 15 residues. The germline CDR1 and CDR2 sequences are SEHNR and FQNEAQ (reference sequence). CDR3 in amino acids: CASSPMGLMNTEAFF. The CDR3 bases are TGTGCCAGCAGTCCCATGGGACTCATGAACACTGAAGCTTTCTTT.

This clone was counted only a few times. The CDR3 coding sequence is TGTGCCAGCTCACCGACAGGGGCCATATCTTATCAGCCCCAGCATTTT. It translates to CASSPTGAISYQPQHF. The chain couples TRBV18 to TRBJ1-5; 8 bases are a match to TRBD1. V trimming: 3 bases; J trimming: 5 bases; junction bases outside the gene matches: 9. The CDR3 length is 16 residues. CDR1 and CDR2 from the germline V gene are KGHSH and LQKENI.

Only one count was recorded for this clone. The chain couples TRBV19 to TRBJ2-3, with D perhaps TRBD1 (6 bases). Germline values: CDR1 LNHDA, CDR2 SQIVND (reference sequence). CDR3 length: 11 amino acids. V shed 6 bases and J shed 7 bases, with 8 bases lying between them. CDR3 nucleotide sequence: TGTGCCAGTAGGGACAGTTATACGCAGTATTTT. This gives the protein CASRDSYTQYF. The variable domain in full, with the rest retrieved from reference TRBV19 and TRBJ2-3, is DGGITQSPKYLFRKEGQNVTLSCEQNLNHDAMYWYRQDPGQGLRLIYYSQIVNDFQKGDIAEGYSVSREKKESFPLTVTSAQKNPTAFYLCASRDSYTQYFGPGTRLTVL.

The rearrangement links TRBV9 to TRBJ2-2; TRBD1 might be the D (5 bases). The germline V and J ends were trimmed by 3 bases and 0 bases, with 6 bases remaining between them. This CDR3 region has 14 residues. CDR1 is SGDLS and CDR2 is YYNGEE in the germline V gene. CDR3 DNA: TGTGCCAGCAGCGACAGGACGAACACCGGGGAGCTGTTTTTT. This sequence encodes CASSDRTNTGELFF.

This clone was seen only once. This chain links TRBV6-5 with TRBJ1-2; 7 nucleotides align to TRBD1. Germline V gene sequence: CDR1 MNHEY, CDR2 SVGAGI. The CDR3 loop spans 14 amino acids. Trimming cost V 7 bases and J 0 bases; bases outside gene matches: 5. The CDR3 DNA reads TGTGCCAGCAAAAAGGACAGGTCTAACTATGGCTACACCTTC. The encoded protein is CASKKDRSNYGYTF.

V gene TRBV28 combines with J gene TRBJ2-7; 8 bases agree with TRBD1. From germline, CDR1 is MDHEN and CDR2 SYDVKM. This CDR3 has 14 residues. V trimming: 6 bases; J trimming: 2 bases; junction bases outside the gene matches: 6. CDR3 loop: CASRDRDPTYEQYF. The CDR3 nucleotides read TGTGCCAGCAGGGACAGGGACCCCACCTACGAGCAGTACTTC.

Only a few counts were recorded for this clone. The sample holds other DNA sequences that translate to the same CDR3. The chain couples TRBV6-5 to TRBJ1-4; D is undetermined. V dropped 6 bases and J dropped 8 bases, with 7 bases sitting between them. Germline CDR1 reads MNHEY; CDR2 reads SVGAGI. This CDR3 has 11 amino acids. CDR3 coding DNA: TGTGCCAGCAGCCCGGGGGAAAAACTGTTTTTT. This sequence encodes CASSPGEKLFF.

The gene calls are TRBV7-3 and TRBJ2-7; the D is unclear. Germline CDR1 is SGHTA and CDR2 is FQGTGA. Trimming shortened V by 3 bases and J by 0 bases, and 6 bases separated the two germline ends. The CDR3 spans 13 residues. Written as DNA, the CDR3 is TGTGCCAGCAGCTTGGACGCCTCCTACGAGCAGTACTTC. This translates into CASSLDASYEQYF.